The rows below give T cell receptor beta chains drawn from one sample of a study of T cell responses to AZD1222 COVID-19 vaccine. The repertoire was sequenced with immunoSEQ multiplex PCR; TCRdb's copy has only in-frame clones and lacks some. The sample lists roughly 170,000 clones, 80% to 90% occurring once. The source was peripheral blood, collected on day 0 of AZD1222 vaccination. These receptor sequences come from an adult in good health. CDR3s include the opening cysteine and the closing phenylalanine or tryptophan. A D gene is named only where the DNA matches it firmly. A clone size is listed for some rows: how often the clone was seen (once, few, many), or a class if it is expanded.

cdr3_aa: CATSSPIQVVGTYGYTF
cdr3_nt: TGTGCCACCAGCAGCCCGATACAGGTTGTAGGGACCTATGGCTACACCTTC
d_call: NA
j_call: TRBJ1-2
v_call: TRBV15
clone_size: NA

cdr3_aa: CASSLGLGSTDTQYF
cdr3_nt: TGTGCTAGCAGCTTAGGGCTCGGCAGCACAGATACGCAGTATTTT
d_call: NA
j_call: TRBJ2-3
v_call: TRBV7-7
clone_size: NA

cdr3_aa: CASSPTGVGTEAFF
cdr3_nt: TGTGCCAGCAGCCCGACAGGGGTGGGGACTGAAGCTTTCTTT
d_call: TRBD1
j_call: TRBJ1-1
v_call: TRBV7-3
clone_size: NA

cdr3_aa: CASSERGDRRTGNSPLHF
cdr3_nt: TGTGCCAGCAGTGAACGGGGAGATAGGAGGACTGGTAATTCACCCCTCCACTTT
d_call: NA
j_call: TRBJ1-6
v_call: TRBV6-1
clone_size: NA

cdr3_aa: CASSFGAGQFF
cdr3_nt: TGTGCCAGCAGTTTTGGGGCAGGTCAGTTCTTC
d_call: NA
j_call: TRBJ2-1
v_call: TRBV25-1
clone_size: NA

cdr3_aa: CASSESAGASTDTQYF
cdr3_nt: TGCGCCAGCAGTGAGTCGGCGGGAGCGAGCACAGATACGCAGTATTTT
d_call: TRBD2
j_call: TRBJ2-3
v_call: TRBV10-2
clone_size: NA

cdr3_aa: CASSQAGGGELFF
cdr3_nt: TGTGCCAGCAGCCAAGCCGGAGGAGGGGAGCTGTTTTTT
d_call: NA
j_call: TRBJ2-2
v_call: TRBV3-1/TRBV3-2
clone_size: NA

cdr3_aa: CASLRLAEETQYF
cdr3_nt: TGTGCCTCCCTGCGTCTAGCTGAAGAGACCCAGTACTTC
d_call: NA
j_call: TRBJ2-5
v_call: TRBV6-5
clone_size: NA

cdr3_aa: CASSRTSGRQEQFF
cdr3_nt: TGTGCCAGCAGCCGGACTAGCGGGAGACAAGAGCAGTTCTTC
d_call: TRBD2
j_call: TRBJ2-1
v_call: TRBV7-9
clone_size: NA

cdr3_aa: CASGTGNTEAFF
cdr3_nt: TGTGCCAGCGGAACGGGGAACACTGAAGCTTTCTTT
d_call: NA
j_call: TRBJ1-1
v_call: TRBV6-5
clone_size: NA

cdr3_aa: CATSGTGGETQYF
cdr3_nt: TGTGCCACCAGTGGGACGGGGGGGGAGACCCAGTACTTC
d_call: TRBD2
j_call: TRBJ2-5
v_call: TRBV24-1
clone_size: NA

cdr3_aa: CASSSRQGRDYGYTF
cdr3_nt: TGCGCCAGCAGCTCAAGACAGGGGCGGGACTATGGCTACACCTTC
d_call: TRBD1
j_call: TRBJ1-2
v_call: TRBV5-1
clone_size: NA

cdr3_aa: CAINGQGRMNTEAFF
cdr3_nt: TGTGCCATCAATGGACAGGGGAGGATGAACACTGAAGCTTTCTTT
d_call: TRBD1
j_call: TRBJ1-1
v_call: TRBV10-3
clone_size: NA

cdr3_aa: CASRPQGARTSGRYEQYF
cdr3_nt: TGTGCCAGCAGGCCACAGGGGGCCAGGACTAGCGGGAGGTACGAGCAGTACTTC
d_call: TRBD2
j_call: TRBJ2-7
v_call: TRBV28
clone_size: once

cdr3_aa: CASSQFGTDTQYF
cdr3_nt: TGTGCCAGCAGCCAGTTTGGCACAGATACGCAGTATTTT
d_call: NA
j_call: TRBJ2-3
v_call: TRBV11-3
clone_size: NA

cdr3_aa: CASSVAGQNSPLHF
cdr3_nt: TGTGCCAGCAGCGTGGCGGGACAGAATTCACCCCTCCACTTT
d_call: TRBD1
j_call: TRBJ1-6
v_call: TRBV9
clone_size: NA

cdr3_aa: CASRAGFSYEQYF
cdr3_nt: TGTGCCAGCAGGGCGGGTTTCTCCTACGAGCAGTACTTC
d_call: NA
j_call: TRBJ2-7
v_call: TRBV7-2
clone_size: NA

cdr3_aa: CASSWTSGRQFF
cdr3_nt: TGTGCCAGCAGCTGGACTAGCGGGAGGCAGTTCTTC
d_call: TRBD2
j_call: TRBJ2-1
v_call: TRBV11-2
clone_size: NA

cdr3_aa: CASSLERQFYEQYF
cdr3_nt: TGTGCCAGCAGCTTGGAACGACAGTTCTACGAGCAGTACTTC
d_call: NA
j_call: TRBJ2-7
v_call: TRBV5-4
clone_size: NA

cdr3_aa: CASSLASGQGGKLFF
cdr3_nt: TGTGCCAGCAGCTTAGCGAGCGGACAGGGGGGAAAACTGTTTTTT
d_call: TRBD1
j_call: TRBJ1-4
v_call: TRBV7-9
clone_size: NA

cdr3_aa: CASSKGETCEQYF
cdr3_nt: TGTGCCAGCAGCAAGGGGGAAACCTGCGAGCAGTACTTC
d_call: NA
j_call: TRBJ2-7
v_call: TRBV21-1
clone_size: NA

cdr3_aa: CASRRGTSGLDTQYF
cdr3_nt: TGTGCCAGCAGAAGAGGGACTAGCGGTTTAGATACGCAGTATTTT
d_call: TRBD2
j_call: TRBJ2-3
v_call: TRBV2
clone_size: NA

cdr3_aa: CASSFDRSSYEQYF
cdr3_nt: TGTGCCAGCAGTTTTGACAGGAGCTCCTACGAGCAGTACTTC
d_call: NA
j_call: TRBJ2-7
v_call: TRBV28
clone_size: NA

cdr3_aa: CASSSTGTGEEKLFF
cdr3_nt: TGCGCCAGCAGCTCAACCGGGACAGGGGAAGAAAAACTGTTTTTT
d_call: TRBD1
j_call: TRBJ1-4
v_call: TRBV5-1
clone_size: NA

cdr3_aa: CSVTPYNEQFF
cdr3_nt: TGCAGTGTTACACCCTACAATGAGCAGTTCTTC
d_call: NA
j_call: TRBJ2-1
v_call: TRBV20-1
clone_size: NA

cdr3_aa: CASSTTSGSSYEQYF
cdr3_nt: TGTGCCAGCAGTACGACTAGCGGGAGTTCCTACGAGCAGTACTTC
d_call: TRBD2
j_call: TRBJ2-7
v_call: TRBV6-2/TRBV6-3
clone_size: NA

cdr3_aa: CASRFQAAGFYEQYF
cdr3_nt: TGTGCAAGTCGCTTTCAGGCCGCGGGGTTTTACGAGCAGTACTTC
d_call: NA
j_call: TRBJ2-7
v_call: TRBV12-2
clone_size: few

cdr3_aa: CASRQGQGASEQYF
cdr3_nt: TGTGCAAGTCGCCAAGGACAGGGGGCGAGCGAGCAGTACTTC
d_call: NA
j_call: TRBJ2-7
v_call: TRBV12-2
clone_size: NA

cdr3_aa: CASSNRDREQFF
cdr3_nt: TGTGCCAGCAGTAACAGGGACAGGGAGCAGTTCTTC
d_call: TRBD1
j_call: TRBJ2-1
v_call: TRBV27
clone_size: NA

cdr3_aa: CASSDAGRPQQPQHF
cdr3_nt: TGTGCCAGCAGTGATGCAGGGAGGCCCCAACAGCCCCAGCATTTT
d_call: NA
j_call: TRBJ1-5
v_call: TRBV25-1
clone_size: NA

cdr3_aa: CSATTGSNTEAFF
cdr3_nt: TGCAGCGCCACGACAGGTTCGAACACTGAAGCTTTCTTT
d_call: NA
j_call: TRBJ1-1
v_call: TRBV29-1
clone_size: NA

cdr3_aa: CASLSASLHF
cdr3_nt: TGTGCCAGCCTTTCGGCATCCCTCCACTTT
d_call: NA
j_call: TRBJ1-6
v_call: TRBV2
clone_size: NA

cdr3_aa: CASSLGGSRSYEQYF
cdr3_nt: TGCGCCAGCAGCTTGGGGGGGAGCCGCTCCTACGAGCAGTACTTC
d_call: NA
j_call: TRBJ2-7
v_call: TRBV5-1
clone_size: once

cdr3_aa: CASSASGTEKNYGYTF
cdr3_nt: TGTGCCAGCAGTGCGTCCGGGACGGAGAAGAACTATGGCTACACCTTC
d_call: NA
j_call: TRBJ1-2
v_call: TRBV28
clone_size: NA

cdr3_aa: CASSLGQERTDTQYF
cdr3_nt: TGCGCCAGCAGCCTAGGACAGGAGCGCACAGATACGCAGTATTTT
d_call: TRBD1
j_call: TRBJ2-3
v_call: TRBV4-3
clone_size: once